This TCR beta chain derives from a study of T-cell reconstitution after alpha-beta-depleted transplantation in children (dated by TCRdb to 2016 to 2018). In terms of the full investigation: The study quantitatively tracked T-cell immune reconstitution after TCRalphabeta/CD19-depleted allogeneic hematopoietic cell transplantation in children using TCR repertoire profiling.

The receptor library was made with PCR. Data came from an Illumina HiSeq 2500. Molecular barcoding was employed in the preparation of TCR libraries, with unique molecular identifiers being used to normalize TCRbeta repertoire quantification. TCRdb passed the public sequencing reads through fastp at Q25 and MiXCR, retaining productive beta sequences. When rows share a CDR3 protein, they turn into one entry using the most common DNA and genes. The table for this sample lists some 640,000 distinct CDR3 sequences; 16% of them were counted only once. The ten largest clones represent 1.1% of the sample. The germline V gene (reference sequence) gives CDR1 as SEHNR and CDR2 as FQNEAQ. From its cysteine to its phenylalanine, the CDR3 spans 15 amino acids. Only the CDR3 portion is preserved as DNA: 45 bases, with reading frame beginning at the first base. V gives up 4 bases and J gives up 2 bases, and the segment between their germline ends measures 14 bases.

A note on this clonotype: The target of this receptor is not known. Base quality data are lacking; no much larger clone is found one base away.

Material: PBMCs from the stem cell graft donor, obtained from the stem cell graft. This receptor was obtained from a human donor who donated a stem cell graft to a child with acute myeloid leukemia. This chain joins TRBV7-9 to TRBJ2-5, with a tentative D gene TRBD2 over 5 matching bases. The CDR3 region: CASSSTKIGQETQYF. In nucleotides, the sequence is TGTGCCAGCAGCTCGACTAAGATTGGACAAGAGACCCAGTACTTC.